These T cell receptor beta chains were read from a single sample in a study of early T cells in non-severe SARS-CoV-2 infection. TCRdb used MiXCR to reprocess the 5' RACE reads, holding one entry per CDR3 protein. Here the sample spans 55,000 to 80,000 distinct CDR3 sequences, 10% to 15% being singletons. The input for sequencing was whole blood, taken at baseline. These receptor sequences come from an adult who was a healthcare worker with PCR-confirmed SARS-CoV-2 infection or an uninfected control (not recorded which). Both conserved end residues are part of each CDR3. The D gene is left open where the match is weak. Not all rows give a size; the values are once, few, many and, for expanded clones, a class.

cdr3_aa	cdr3_nt	clone_size	j_call	d_call	v_call
CASSLPGTEGNEQFF	TGTGCCAGCAGCCTCCCCGGGACAGAAGGGAATGAGCAGTTCTTC	few	TRBJ2-1	TRBD1	TRBV7-9
CAWSETGGAGDTQYF	TGTGCCTGGAGTGAGACAGGGGGCGCCGGAGATACGCAGTATTTT	few	TRBJ2-3	TRBD1	TRBV30
CASSPLPRENEQFF	TGTGCCAGCAGTCCCCTACCTAGGGAGAATGAGCAGTTCTTC	NA	TRBJ2-1	NA	TRBV27
CASSSTGTGFYEQYF	TGTGCCAGCAGTTCCACCGGGACAGGGTTTTACGAGCAGTACTTC	few	TRBJ2-7	TRBD1	TRBV28
CATSDYSETQYF	TGTGCCACCAGTGATTATTCCGAGACCCAGTACTTC	many	TRBJ2-5	NA	TRBV24-1
CASSRTEDGYTF	TGTGCCAGCAGTCGGACAGAGGATGGCTACACCTTC	NA	TRBJ1-2	NA	TRBV6-2/TRBV6-3
CASSRELAGVYNEQFF	TGTGCCAGCAGCCGGGAATTAGCGGGAGTCTACAATGAGCAGTTCTTC	many	TRBJ2-1	TRBD2	TRBV11-2
CASSLGAATRDTQYF	TGTGCCAGCAGCTTAGGAGCGGCCACTAGGGATACGCAGTATTTT	NA	TRBJ2-3	NA	TRBV7-2
CASSLAYRDSPLYNEQFF	TGTGCCAGCAGCTTAGCGTACCGAGACAGCCCTCTCTACAATGAGCAGTTCTTC	NA	TRBJ2-1	NA	TRBV7-2
CSVVSGSLAGELFF	TGCAGCGTTGTTAGCGGGAGCTTGGCCGGGGAGCTGTTTTTT	many	TRBJ2-2	TRBD2	TRBV29-1
CASSRFTSGRTSYEQYF	TGTGCCAGCAGCCGATTTACTAGCGGGAGGACTTCCTACGAGCAGTACTTC	many	TRBJ2-7	TRBD2	TRBV3-1
CASSEGGSSYNEQFF	TGTGCCAGCAGCGAGGGGGGGAGCTCCTACAATGAGCAGTTCTTC	many	TRBJ2-1	NA	TRBV7-9
CAWSATENTEAFF	TGTGCCTGGAGTGCTACGGAGAACACTGAAGCTTTCTTT	few	TRBJ1-1	NA	TRBV30
CASSLALGLPLNEQFF	TGTGCCAGCAGCTTAGCGCTCGGACTCCCCCTCAATGAGCAGTTCTTC	few	TRBJ2-1	NA	TRBV7-2
CASSRAGTGEEKLFF	TGTGCCAGCAGCCGAGCCGGGACAGGGGAAGAAAAACTGTTTTTT	NA	TRBJ1-4	TRBD1	TRBV28
CASSYSSAPGELFF	TGTGCCAGCAGCTACTCCTCCGCCCCCGGGGAGCTGTTTTTT	many	TRBJ2-2	NA	TRBV7-2
CSVGPGGTKNIQYF	TGCAGCGTTGGACCTGGGGGTACCAAAAACATTCAGTACTTC	NA	TRBJ2-4	NA	TRBV29-1
CASSFLVDSYEQYF	TGTGCCAGCAGCTTTTTGGTCGACTCCTACGAGCAGTACTTC	few	TRBJ2-7	NA	TRBV13
CSAKRASGRTYEQYF	TGCAGTGCTAAAAGGGCTAGCGGGAGGACGTACGAGCAGTACTTC	few	TRBJ2-7	TRBD2	TRBV20-1
CASRSRGYAGANVLTF	TGTGCCAGCAGGTCGAGGGGGTACGCTGGGGCCAACGTCCTGACTTTC	many	TRBJ2-6	NA	TRBV6-1
CASSGIGQGDSSYNEQFF	TGCGCCAGCAGTGGAATTGGACAGGGGGACAGCTCCTACAATGAGCAGTTCTTC	many	TRBJ2-1	TRBD1	TRBV5-1
CSQGDGTDTQYF	TGCAGTCAAGGAGACGGCACAGATACGCAGTATTTT	few	TRBJ2-3	NA	TRBV29-1
CASSSGQASNIQYF	TGTGCCAGCAGTTCGGGACAGGCCAGCAACATTCAGTACTTC	NA	TRBJ2-4	TRBD1	TRBV11-3
CASSWAWNTGELFF	TGTGCCAGCAGCTGGGCCTGGAACACCGGGGAGCTGTTTTTT	NA	TRBJ2-2	NA	TRBV11-2
CAVPGPTGELFF	TGTGCCGTTCCTGGACCGACCGGGGAGCTGTTTTTT	NA	TRBJ2-2	NA	TRBV9
CASSPGTGMNTEAFF	TGTGCCAGCAGCCCCGGGACAGGGATGAACACTGAAGCTTTCTTT	few	TRBJ1-1	TRBD1	TRBV7-9
CASSQDIPDERSGNTIYF	TGTGCCAGCAGCCAAGATATCCCCGACGAGCGCAGTGGAAACACCATATATTTT	NA	TRBJ1-3	NA	TRBV3-1
CASSSPNSSGITDTQYF	TGTGCCAGCTCTTCCCCGAACTCTAGCGGGATAACAGATACGCAGTATTTT	few	TRBJ2-3	TRBD2	TRBV2
CSARDRDGNYEQYF	TGCAGTGCTAGAGATCGAGACGGTAACTACGAGCAGTACTTC	NA	TRBJ2-7	NA	TRBV20-1
CASSSRGIRSGANVLTF	TGTGCCAGTAGTTCCCGGGGGATCCGCTCTGGGGCCAACGTCCTGACTTTC	NA	TRBJ2-6	NA	TRBV19
CASSGTVNQPQHF	TGTGCCAGCAGTGGGACGGTGAATCAGCCCCAGCATTTT	few	TRBJ1-5	NA	TRBV28
CASSLLGGSTDTQYF	TGTGCCAGCAGCTTACTAGGGGGTAGCACAGATACGCAGTATTTT	many	TRBJ2-3	NA	TRBV7-9
CASHGRVMDEQFF	TGTGCCAGCCACGGGAGAGTGATGGATGAGCAGTTCTTC	many	TRBJ2-1	NA	TRBV6-2/TRBV6-3
CASRTSGGSTDTQYF	TGTGCCAGCAGAACAAGCGGGGGCAGCACAGATACGCAGTATTTT	many	TRBJ2-3	TRBD2	TRBV6-5
CASIPDSGNTIYF	TGTGCCAGCATCCCGGACTCTGGAAACACCATATATTTT	NA	TRBJ1-3	NA	TRBV2
CASSLASGTGGTEAFF	TGTGCCAGCAGCTTAGCGTCGGGGACAGGGGGGACTGAAGCTTTCTTT	many	TRBJ1-1	TRBD1	TRBV7-6
CASSLEGNSYEQYF	TGTGCCAGCAGCTTAGAAGGGAACTCCTACGAGCAGTACTTC	few	TRBJ2-7	NA	TRBV7-9
CASTPWVSAYEQYF	TGTGCCAGCACTCCGTGGGTCTCAGCCTACGAGCAGTACTTC	few	TRBJ2-7	NA	TRBV6-2/TRBV6-3
CASSSTAPYEQYF	TGTGCCAGCAGCTCCACCGCCCCCTACGAGCAGTACTTC	few	TRBJ2-7	NA	TRBV7-9
CASSPRTSPETQYF	TGTGCCAGCAGCCCCCGGACCTCACCGGAGACCCAGTACTTC	few	TRBJ2-5	NA	TRBV27